A selection of T cell receptor beta chains follows, all from one sample in a study of vaccination and CD4 T cells after COVID-19. For these receptors, no antigen is known. One entry per CDR3 protein results from TCRdb running MiXCR on the PCR reads. The data contain tens of thousands of distinct CDR3 sequences, 45% to 50% of them seen just once; the ten biggest clones take up approximately 6.1%. Sequencing was done on a sample of CD4+ T cells from blood, cultured in vitro. The receptors were sampled from a human donor who had recovered from COVID-19. Both conserved end residues are trimmed from each CDR3. The order of the fields is J gene, V gene, CDR3 protein.

>TRBJ2-2|TRBV9
ASGRSTGELF
>.|TRBV28
ASNWREGTQY
>TRBJ1-6|TRBV6-1
ASREERSPLH
>TRBJ1-5|TRBV28
ASTSPGQGLGGQPQH
>TRBJ2-3|TRBV12-3/TRBV12-4
ASKWRGRGDTQY
>TRBJ2-1|TRBV15
ATSRDYGVPYNEQF
>TRBJ2-7|TRBV7-8
ASSLFGGAPYEQY
>TRBJ1-2|TRBV24-1
ATSEGTGGTYGYT
>TRBJ2-1|TRBV28
ASSTGVQAGVKF
>TRBJ1-4|TRBV10-3
AISGHRGTGVKLF
>TRBJ1-5|TRBV6-1
ASTLRVPPQH
>TRBJ1-2|TRBV6-1
ASSGIQGLDGYT
>TRBJ2-2|TRBV15
ATRGELAATGELF
>TRBJ2-2|TRBV7-3
ASSPLRNTGELF
>TRBJ2-1|TRBV18
ASSGGTALSSYNEQF
>TRBJ1-6|TRBV28
ASSPRANGPLH
>TRBJ2-7|TRBV29-1
SVGQGSEEQY
>TRBJ1-6|TRBV28
ASSLAGFRDSPLH
>TRBJ2-7|TRBV9
ASSDQGASYEQY
>TRBJ2-1|TRBV6-2/TRBV6-3
ASSPPTSGRGNEQF
>TRBJ1-6|TRBV28
ASSLLRQVGSPLH
>TRBJ1-1|TRBV20-1
SASFQGNAEAF
>TRBJ2-1|TRBV27
ASHTGRQGLAGFFGYNEQF
>TRBJ1-5|TRBV19
ASSEAGTRGHNQPQH
>TRBJ1-2|TRBV12-5
ASGQWDRVWSDGYT
>TRBJ2-7|TRBV11-3
ASSPGPSSYEQY
>TRBJ2-3|TRBV30
AWKGGSVPDTQY
>TRBJ1-2|TRBV28
ASSQGQGWGYT
>TRBJ2-4|TRBV24-1
ATSDPSGSKNIQY
>TRBJ1-1|TRBV19
ASFKGGTGNTEAF
>TRBJ2-7|TRBV27
ASRTFTGAVYEQY
>TRBJ1-1|TRBV2
AVRRSNTEAF
>TRBJ1-1|TRBV21-1
ASRLGQGNTEAF
>TRBJ2-2|TRBV10-2
ASNLAGGTGELF
>TRBJ2-3|TRBV15
ATSRGRLARTDTQY
>TRBJ1-5|TRBV2
ASRAGQGSNQPQH
>TRBJ2-2|TRBV18
ASSPPSFGWELF
>TRBJ2-7|TRBV7-2
ASSLAGTGGAEQY
>TRBJ1-5|TRBV7-2
ASSLALGNSNQPQH
>TRBJ1-4|TRBV6-1
ASSPGGLGEKLF
>TRBJ1-6|TRBV19
ASSTTGQKFTPLH
>TRBJ1-4|TRBV27
ATGGFGEKLF
>TRBJ1-5|TRBV19
ASSIAGGGQPQH
>TRBJ1-6|TRBV18
ASSPDLSLLH
>TRBJ1-1|TRBV7-9
ASSSRDRANTEAF
>TRBJ1-2|TRBV7-2
ASSASGQGRDGYT
>TRBJ1-2|TRBV9
ASSAIQYPYGYT
>TRBJ2-7|TRBV7-9
ASSLWAWDHQYEQY
>TRBJ2-2|TRBV7-8
ASSKGLAGGAGELF
>TRBJ2-7|TRBV5-1
ASSSGLREQY
>TRBJ1-3|TRBV7-2
ASSPDRGGNTIY
>TRBJ2-3|TRBV6-1
ASSLPHRENTADTQY
>TRBJ2-1|TRBV7-7
ASSLAPYNEQF
>TRBJ1-5|TRBV2
ASSDRDSPYQPQH
>TRBJ1-2|TRBV6-1
AGSKNYGYT
>TRBJ1-1|TRBV11-2
ASSLKGTEAF
>TRBJ1-1|TRBV2
ASRTGAGTEAF